The rows below give T cell receptor beta chains drawn from one sample of a study of T cell changes during pregnancy in multiple sclerosis. The repertoire was sequenced with immunoSEQ multiplex PCR; TCRdb's copy has only in-frame clones and lacks some. The table lists more than 80,000 clones, 90% to 95% of them singletons, with 0.85% to 1.2% in the top ten. This sample comprised peripheral blood, obtained in the second trimester of pregnancy. The source is a female donor with multiple sclerosis, enrolled in a pregnancy study. CDR3s include the opening cysteine and the closing phenylalanine or tryptophan. The D gene is left open where the match is weak. Rows may omit the clone size; those that give it use once, few, many or a size class.

V gene	D gene	J gene	clone size	CDR3 length	CDR3 protein	CDR3 DNA
TRBV4-3	TRBD1	TRBJ1-5	-	14	CASSLGTGRPPQHF	TGCGCCAGCAGCCTCGGGACAGGGAGGCCGCCCCAGCATTTT
TRBV2	TRBD1	TRBJ1-2	-	13	CASSGQGEHGYTF	TGTGCCAGCAGTGGACAGGGGGAGCATGGCTACACCTTC
TRBV7-2	-	TRBJ1-3	-	12	CASSLDRNTIYF	TGTGCCAGCAGCCTGGACAGAAACACCATATATTTT
TRBV30	TRBD2	TRBJ2-2	-	14	CAWSGGGGTGELFF	TGTGCCTGGAGTGGCGGGGGGGGCACCGGGGAGCTGTTTTTT
TRBV19	-	TRBJ2-6	-	17	CASSTSAGVAGANVLTF	-
TRBV13	TRBD1	TRBJ2-1	-	15	CASSSKWTGDNEQFF	TGTGCCAGCAGCTCAAAGTGGACAGGTGACAATGAGCAGTTCTTC
TRBV2	TRBD1	TRBJ1-1	-	15	CASSEQQGRSTEAFF	TGTGCCAGCAGTGAACAACAGGGGCGGTCTACTGAAGCTTTCTTT
TRBV7-8	TRBD2	TRBJ2-3	-	15	CASSHSGSGTDTQYF	TGTGCCAGCAGCCATAGCGGGAGTGGCACAGATACGCAGTATTTT
TRBV6-6	TRBD2	TRBJ2-7	-	15	CASSGLRLAGVEQYF	TGTGCCAGCAGTGGGCTTAGACTAGCGGGAGTCGAGCAGTACTTC
TRBV2	TRBD2	TRBJ2-3	-	15	CASSVHSGVTDTQYF	TGTGCCAGCAGTGTTCATAGCGGGGTGACAGATACGCAGTATTTT
TRBV9	-	TRBJ2-7	-	14	CASSRSGTTYEQYF	TGTGCCAGCAGCCGGAGCGGGACAACCTACGAGCAGTACTTC
TRBV14	-	TRBJ2-7	-	15	CASSPLTTSYYEQYF	TGTGCCAGCAGCCCCCTAACGACAAGCTACTACGAGCAGTACTTC
TRBV7-6	TRBD2	TRBJ2-3	-	16	CASSYRLAGGSDTQYF	TGTGCCAGCAGCTACAGACTAGCGGGAGGTTCGGATACGCAGTATTTT
TRBV5-4	TRBD1	TRBJ1-1	once	17	CASSLRTGGIYNTEAFF	TGTGCCAGCAGCCTTAGGACAGGGGGCATTTATAACACTGAAGCTTTCTTT
TRBV19	-	TRBJ1-5	-	14	CASRQRGGNQPQHF	TGTGCCAGTCGCCAGCGGGGCGGCAATCAGCCCCAGCATTTT
TRBV4-1	-	TRBJ1-4	-	15	CASSQDSGADEKLFF	TGCGCCAGCAGCCAAGATTCTGGGGCGGATGAAAAACTGTTTTTT
TRBV6-1	-	TRBJ2-7	-	15	CASRPTGYPNYEQYF	TGTGCCAGCAGGCCTACAGGATACCCTAACTACGAGCAGTACTTC
TRBV11-2	TRBD2	TRBJ2-1	-	18	CASRKISGTSGRTSEQFF	TGTGCCAGCAGAAAAATTTCTGGGACTAGCGGGAGAACCAGTGAGCAGTTCTTC
TRBV27	TRBD1	TRBJ2-1	-	16	CASSLSPAGGHNEQFF	TGTGCCAGCAGTTTATCGCCGGCAGGGGGCCACAATGAGCAGTTCTTC
TRBV7-9	TRBD1	TRBJ2-5	-	16	CASSGRTGVYQETQYF	TGTGCCAGCAGCGGACGGACAGGGGTGTACCAAGAGACCCAGTACTTC
TRBV9	-	TRBJ2-1	-	8	CASAPGFF	TGTGCCAGCGCCCCCGGGTTCTTC
TRBV11-2	TRBD2	TRBJ2-3	-	17	CASSPSGGLAARDTQYF	TGTGCCAGCAGCCCTAGCGGGGGACTAGCGGCCCGGGATACGCAGTATTTT
TRBV7-9	-	TRBJ1-4	-	13	CAIVGATNEKLFF	TGTGCCATCGTGGGAGCGACTAATGAAAAACTGTTTTTT
TRBV5-1	-	TRBJ1-1	-	14	CASSLAAGLTEAFF	TGCGCCAGCAGCTTGGCCGCAGGACTCACTGAAGCTTTCTTT
TRBV7-9	TRBD1	TRBJ1-1	-	18	CASSLYRSGGAMNTEAFF	TGTGCCAGCAGCTTATACCGATCAGGGGGCGCGATGAACACTGAAGCTTTCTTT
TRBV19	-	TRBJ2-3	-	14	CASSIETSADTQYF	TGTGCCAGTAGTATAGAGACGAGCGCGGATACGCAGTATTTT
TRBV5-5	-	TRBJ2-7	once	16	CASSLRGQTGAYEQYF	TGTGCCAGCAGCTTGAGGGGTCAGACAGGTGCCTACGAGCAGTACTTC
TRBV7-9	-	TRBJ1-2	-	13	CASSPDSDYGYTF	TGTGCCAGCAGTCCCGACAGCGACTATGGCTACACCTTC
TRBV7-9	TRBD2	TRBJ2-1	-	16	CASSSRTSGTYNEQFF	TGTGCCAGCAGCTCGCGGACTAGCGGGACCTACAATGAGCAGTTCTTC
TRBV14	-	TRBJ2-1	once	13	CASSQAVVYEQFF	TGTGCCAGCAGCCAAGCGGTAGTCTATGAGCAGTTCTTC
TRBV6-1	-	TRBJ2-2	few	17	CASSDLTVGLNTGELFF	TGTGCCAGCAGTGACCTTACCGTGGGACTTAACACCGGGGAGCTGTTTTTT
TRBV28	TRBD1	TRBJ2-5	-	14	CASRAPGQGETQYF	TGTGCCAGCAGAGCCCCGGGACAGGGTGAGACCCAGTACTTC
TRBV5-4	TRBD2	TRBJ2-7	-	14	CASSVAGGAYEQYF	TGTGCCAGCAGCGTAGCGGGAGGGGCCTACGAGCAGTACTTC
TRBV15	TRBD1	TRBJ2-7	-	15	CATSEPAGTAYEQYF	TGTGCCACCAGCGAGCCGGCCGGGACAGCCTACGAGCAGTACTTC
TRBV6-5	TRBD1	TRBJ1-1	once	14	CASSYSGGRTEAFF	TGTGCCAGCAGTTACTCAGGGGGCCGGACTGAAGCTTTCTTT
TRBV25-1	-	TRBJ2-7	-	13	CASSVGTGYEQYF	TGTGCCAGCAGTGTCGGGACTGGCTACGAGCAGTACTTC
TRBV5-4	-	TRBJ2-3	-	16	CASSSAGAGGTDTQYF	TGTGCCAGCAGCTCGGCGGGAGCAGGGGGCACAGATACGCAGTATTTT
TRBV4-2	-	TRBJ2-3	-	17	CASSQGHRVLSTDTQYF	TGTGCCAGCAGCCAAGGTCACAGGGTGCTTAGCACAGATACGCAGTATTTT
TRBV29-1	TRBD2	TRBJ2-1	-	17	CSVDGVAGERRYNEQFF	TGCAGCGTTGATGGTGTAGCGGGAGAAAGGCGGTACAATGAGCAGTTCTTC
TRBV18	TRBD1	TRBJ2-3	-	15	CASSSGQGEEDTQYF	TGTGCCAGCTCGTCGGGACAGGGTGAGGAAGATACGCAGTATTTT
TRBV7-2	-	TRBJ2-7	-	13	CASSHQRAYEQYF	TGTGCCAGCAGCCATCAGCGGGCCTACGAGCAGTACTTC